These T cell receptor beta chains were read from a single sample in a study of liver allograft versus peripheral blood T cells. TCRdb ran MiXCR on the reads and lists one entry per CDR3 protein. The sample shows 6,500 to 10,000 distinct CDR3 sequences, 15% to 20% of them seen only once. The receptors were sampled from a human patient who had a liver transplant. Some of these T cells may belong to the graft donor. Both conserved end residues are part of each CDR3. The D gene is left open where the match is weak. Only some rows state a clone size, as once, few, many or a class for expanded clones.

medium-sized	15	-	TRBJ1-5	TRBV19	CASSPTPTGLQPQHF	TGTGCCAGTAGTCCGACCCCCACAGGGCTTCAGCCCCAGCATTTT
-	10	-	TRBJ2-1	TRBV20-1	CSASVNEQFF	TGCAGTGCTAGTGTGAATGAGCAGTTCTTC
-	12	TRBD1	TRBJ1-1	TRBV19	CASSTQGARAFF	TGTGCCAGTAGTACTCAGGGGGCTCGGGCTTTCTTT
medium-sized	16	-	TRBJ1-6	TRBV28	CASSFGGVVLNSPLHF	TGTGCCAGCAGTTTCGGGGGGGTCGTTTTGAATTCACCCCTCCACTTT
many	15	-	TRBJ1-1	TRBV6-1	CASRRDGGGDTEAFF	TGTGCCAGCAGGCGGGACGGGGGAGGGGACACTGAAGCTTTCTTT
-	16	-	TRBJ2-1	TRBV5-1	CASSLWQTPSYNEQFF	TGCGCCAGCAGCTTGTGGCAGACGCCCTCCTACAATGAGCAGTTCTTC
many	12	TRBD2	TRBJ2-1	TRBV20-1	CSASRLATEQFF	TGCAGTGCTAGTAGACTAGCGACTGAGCAGTTCTTC
once	15	TRBD2	TRBJ2-7	TRBV7-9	CASSSGLAPTYEQYF	TGTGCCAGCAGCTCCGGACTAGCGCCTACCTACGAGCAGTACTTC
few	12	-	TRBJ1-1	TRBV19	CASSISEGEAFF	TGTGCCAGTAGTATTTCAGAGGGCGAAGCTTTCTTT
many	16	TRBD1	TRBJ1-2	TRBV19	CASSTRTGRPTGGYTF	TGTGCCAGTAGTACACGGACAGGGAGGCCCACGGGTGGCTACACCTTC
medium-sized	15	-	TRBJ1-6	TRBV27	CASSLIDQGGSPLHF	TGTGCCAGCAGTTTGATTGACCAGGGCGGTTCACCCCTCCACTTT
few	15	-	TRBJ2-1	TRBV12-3/TRBV12-4	CASSLEIAVTNEQFF	TGTGCCAGCAGTTTAGAGATAGCAGTGACCAATGAGCAGTTCTTC
medium-sized	15	-	TRBJ2-7	TRBV10-3	CAISGTPGLFYEQYF	TGTGCCATCAGTGGGACACCTGGCCTTTTCTACGAGCAGTACTTC
many	13	TRBD2	TRBJ2-7	TRBV20-1	CRTGTSDLREQYF	TGCAGAACCGGGACTAGTGATCTGAGAGAGCAGTACTTC
medium-sized	14	TRBD1	TRBJ1-4	TRBV5-4	CASSFQGANEKLFF	TGTGCCAGCAGCTTCCAGGGGGCTAATGAAAAACTGTTTTTT
many	12	-	TRBJ1-4	TRBV7-9	CASSPQGEKLFF	TGTGCCAGCAGTCCTCAGGGCGAAAAACTGTTTTTT
-	16	TRBD2	TRBJ2-2	TRBV28	CASSSVRKAGAGELFF	TGTGCCAGCAGTTCAGTTAGGAAGGCGGGGGCCGGGGAGCTGTTTTTT
many	13	-	TRBJ2-3	TRBV6-1	CASRTAWADTQYF	TGTGCCAGCAGGACTGCTTGGGCAGATACGCAGTATTTT
few	11	TRBD1	TRBJ2-7	TRBV25-1	CASSDTGAVYF	TGTGCCAGCAGTGACACAGGGGCCGTCTACTTC
medium-sized	14	-	TRBJ1-3	TRBV15	CATSRGREGNTIYF	TGTGCCACCAGCAGAGGCAGGGAGGGAAACACCATATATTTT
many	14	-	TRBJ2-2	TRBV20-1	CSARVTGRTGELFF	TGCAGTGCTAGAGTAACAGGGCGGACCGGGGAGCTGTTTTTT
many	15	TRBD1	TRBJ2-1	TRBV19	CASSIGTGAYNEQFF	TGTGCCAGTAGTATTGGGACAGGGGCCTACAATGAGCAGTTCTTC
medium-sized	14	TRBD1	TRBJ1-2	TRBV6-1	CASRTTGADYGYTF	TGTGCCAGCAGAACTACAGGGGCTGACTATGGCTACACCTTC
medium-sized	13	-	TRBJ1-5	TRBV6-5	CASSEQGGQPQHF	TGTGCCAGCAGTGAACAGGGTGGTCAGCCCCAGCATTTT
medium-sized	15	TRBD2	TRBJ2-1	TRBV19	CASSPGLAGPNEQFF	TGTGCCAGTAGCCCGGGACTAGCGGGGCCAAATGAGCAGTTCTTC
many	13	-	TRBJ1-3	TRBV30	CAWTRVAGNTIYF	TGTGCCTGGACCCGGGTGGCAGGAAACACCATATATTTT